The rows below give T cell receptor beta chains drawn from one sample of a study of shared clonotypes between healthy human individuals. Here immunoSEQ multiplex PCR was the method, and the copy in TCRdb shows in-frame clones only, minus some. The data contain approximately 700,000 clones, around 78% of them singletons. Sequenced material: memory CD4+ T cells sorted from blood. The receptors shown here come from a woman aged 30 to 39 in good health. The CDR3 runs from the conserved cysteine through the conserved F or W. The D gene is left open where the match is weak. Size is omitted from some rows. Given values are once, few, many or a class for expanded clones.

DNA,CDR3,J,D,size,V
TGTGCCAGCGTTCTCGGGGCGGGCCCGGAGGGGAATGAGCAGTTCTTC,CASVLGAGPEGNEQFF,TRBJ2-1,-,-,TRBV18
TGTGCCAGCAGCGCAGGGTACCAGCCCCAGCATTTT,CASSAGYQPQHF,TRBJ1-5,-,-,TRBV28
TGTGCCCGCTTTACGGGGGGTACGCAGTATTTT,CARFTGGTQYF,TRBJ2-3,TRBD2,-,TRBV6-5
TGTGCCAGCAGTTTAAGTGAGGACACTGAAGCTTTCTTT,CASSLSEDTEAFF,TRBJ1-1,-,-,TRBV6-4
TGTGCCAGCAGCCCGATGCGAGAGACCCAGTACTTC,CASSPMRETQYF,TRBJ2-5,-,few,TRBV7-7
TGCGCCAGCAGCTTGATGGGGACAGGGCTATACGAGCAGTACTTC,CASSLMGTGLYEQYF,TRBJ2-7,TRBD1,-,TRBV5-1
TGTGCCAGCAGTTATGACAGGGGAAAAACCCCTGGCTACACCTTC,CASSYDRGKTPGYTF,TRBJ1-2,TRBD1,once,TRBV2
TGTGCCAGCAGCCTCCGCAAGGGAGCGAACGAGCAGTACTTC,CASSLRKGANEQYF,TRBJ2-7,-,-,TRBV6-6
TGTGCCAGCAGCTTACGGGGGCGACAGGACAATGAGCAGTTCTTC,CASSLRGRQDNEQFF,TRBJ2-1,-,-,TRBV7-9
TGTGCCAGCAGCTTCGCCGGGGGACACTACAATGAGCAGTTCTTC,CASSFAGGHYNEQFF,TRBJ2-1,-,-,TRBV5-8
TGTGCCAGCAGCTCCCAAAGGGGAACCGGGGCCAACGTCCTGACTTTC,CASSSQRGTGANVLTF,TRBJ2-6,-,-,TRBV7-3
TGTGCCAGCAGCCGTCGACAGCAAGAGACCCAGTACTTC,CASSRRQQETQYF,TRBJ2-5,-,-,TRBV11-2
TGTGCCAGCAGCTTTGGATGGGGACAGCCCAACACCGGGGAGCTGTTTTTT,CASSFGWGQPNTGELFF,TRBJ2-2,TRBD1,-,TRBV11-3
TGTGCCAGCAGAGACGGACAGCAAGAGACCCAGTACTTC,CASRDGQQETQYF,TRBJ2-5,-,-,TRBV6-1
TGTGCCACGGTCAACGAGGGGGTTGGGGGAACAATCTACGAGCAGTACTTC,CATVNEGVGGTIYEQYF,TRBJ2-7,-,-,TRBV28
TGCGCCAGCAGCTCTTTAGCGGGAGGGCAAGAGACCCAGTACTTC,CASSSLAGGQETQYF,TRBJ2-5,TRBD2,-,TRBV5-1
TGTGCCAGCAGTGGGATCCTTCGGGGCACTGAAGCTTTCTTT,CASSGILRGTEAFF,TRBJ1-1,-,once,TRBV2
TGTGCCAGCAGCTTAGCGGGGACAGGGAGCACCGGGGAGCTGTTTTTT,CASSLAGTGSTGELFF,TRBJ2-2,TRBD1,-,TRBV7-7
TGTGCCAGCAGCCAGCCGGCAGGGACCCAGTACTTC,CASSQPAGTQYF,TRBJ2-5,-,-,TRBV5-4
TGTGCCAGCAGCTTGTTGGTCGGGACAGAGACCCAGTACTTC,CASSLLVGTETQYF,TRBJ2-5,-,-,TRBV5-8
TGTGCCAGCAGTTTGAGGGACGCCTACGATGAGCAGTTCTTC,CASSLRDAYDEQFF,TRBJ2-1,-,-,TRBV27
TGTGCCAGCAGTGAGGACAGGGAGTATGGCTACACCTTC,CASSEDREYGYTF,TRBJ1-2,TRBD1,-,TRBV2
TGTGCCAGCACCCGCGGAATGGTGACCCGGGACAGGGACCACGAGCAGTACTTC,CASTRGMVTRDRDHEQYF,TRBJ2-7,TRBD1,once,TRBV27
TGTGCCAGCAGGCCCCGGGGACAGGGGATAGGGGAGCAGTACTTC,CASRPRGQGIGEQYF,TRBJ2-7,TRBD1,-,TRBV28
TGTGCCACCAATTTGGGGGGACTAGGTTTCGAGCAGTACTTC,CATNLGGLGFEQYF,TRBJ2-7,TRBD2,-,TRBV10-3
TGTGCCAGCAGTGAAGACGGGGGTAGGGGCTACACCTTC,CASSEDGGRGYTF,TRBJ1-2,-,-,TRBV6-1
TGTGCCAGCAGCTTAAGGGGACAGGGACAAGAAAAACTGTTTTTT,CASSLRGQGQEKLFF,TRBJ1-4,TRBD1,-,TRBV7-6
TGTGCCAGCAATCCCAGCGGTTCTAGCACAGATACGCAGTATTTT,CASNPSGSSTDTQYF,TRBJ2-3,-,-,TRBV6-1
TGCAGCGTTCGCTTACCCGGCTGGGAGCTGTTTTTT,CSVRLPGWELFF,TRBJ2-2,-,-,TRBV29-1
TGTGCCAGCAGCCTCCACCCCGGGACAGGGGGGACCGGAGTTATGCTCTTC,CASSLHPGTGGTGVMLF,TRBJ2-1,TRBD1,-,TRBV2
TGTGCCAGCAGTGAAATTTTGGGACAGGGGACCGAGCAGTTCTTC,CASSEILGQGTEQFF,TRBJ2-1,TRBD1,-,TRBV25-1
TGCGCCAGCAGTGAGACTAGCGGGAATACCGAGCAGTACTTC,CASSETSGNTEQYF,TRBJ2-7,TRBD2,-,TRBV10-2
TGTGCCAGCAGTCGGCCGACAGGGATGAGGCAGCCCCAGCATTTT,CASSRPTGMRQPQHF,TRBJ1-5,TRBD1,-,TRBV28
TGCGCCAGCAGCTTGGTTGCAGGGGCCGACACTGAAGCTTTCTTT,CASSLVAGADTEAFF,TRBJ1-1,-,-,TRBV5-1
TGTGCCAGCAGCGCCGGCGTCAGGGGGAGTAATGAGCAGTTCTTC,CASSAGVRGSNEQFF,TRBJ2-1,TRBD1,few,TRBV5-5
TGTGCCAGCAGTTTATATAAAGGGTTGGCAGATACGCAGTATTTT,CASSLYKGLADTQYF,TRBJ2-3,-,-,TRBV28
TGTGCCAGCAGCCCTACGCCCAGCCTCAATGAGCAGTTCTTC,CASSPTPSLNEQFF,TRBJ2-1,-,-,TRBV11-3
TGCGCCAGCTGCGACAGAACATACTATGGCTACACCTTC,CASCDRTYYGYTF,TRBJ1-2,-,-,TRBV10-2
TGTGCCAGCAGCTTAAGCGGTGGCGGCTACACCTTC,CASSLSGGGYTF,TRBJ1-2,-,-,TRBV11-2
TGCGCCAGCAGCTTAGGGACAGGGGTCACAGATACGCAGTATTTT,CASSLGTGVTDTQYF,TRBJ2-3,TRBD1,-,TRBV5-1
TGTGCCAGCACTCCTAGCGGCATCGCTTTAAGGGAGCAGTTCTTC,CASTPSGIALREQFF,TRBJ2-1,TRBD2,-,TRBV28
TGTGCCAGATGGGGGGGGGCGCATAGCAATCAGCCCCAGCATTTT,CARWGGAHSNQPQHF,TRBJ1-5,-,-,TRBV6-6
TGTGCCAGCAGCCCCGGGACAGGGGACCATCAGCCCCAGCATTTT,CASSPGTGDHQPQHF,TRBJ1-5,TRBD1,-,TRBV7-2
TGTGCCAGCAGCCGCGCGGGATTCCAAGAGACCCAGTACTTC,CASSRAGFQETQYF,TRBJ2-5,-,-,TRBV5-6
TGTGCCAGCTCCTCAGGGCAGATTTACGAGCAGTACTTC,CASSSGQIYEQYF,TRBJ2-7,-,-,TRBV28
TGTGCCAGCAGATTATTGACGAGCACAGATACGCAGTATTTT,CASRLLTSTDTQYF,TRBJ2-3,-,once,TRBV6-6
TGCGCCAGCAGCTTGGCCGTGGTCGGCCCGGACAATGAGCAGTTCTTC,CASSLAVVGPDNEQFF,TRBJ2-1,-,-,TRBV5-1
TGTGCCAGCACGACGGGGGGTTCCAATGAAAAACTGTTTTTT,CASTTGGSNEKLFF,TRBJ1-4,-,few,TRBV25-1
TGTGCCAGCAGCCAAGTTGGGGCTCGGGTATTTAACGAGCAGTACTTC,CASSQVGARVFNEQYF,TRBJ2-7,-,-,TRBV14
TGTGCCAGCAGTTTTAGCGGGAGCTCCTACAATGAGCAGTTCTTC,CASSFSGSSYNEQFF,TRBJ2-1,TRBD2,few,TRBV6-6